This T cell receptor beta chain was profiled in a study of T cells in Graves' hyperthyroidism and ophthalmopathy. CDR3 length equals 15 residues. Germline V gives CDR1 MNHEY, CDR2 SVGEGT. The germline V and J ends were trimmed by 2 bases and 5 bases, with 16 bases remaining between them. TCR beta CDR3 sequences were amplified from RNA transcripts. HTBI primers were the set used in a first-round RT-PCR of the TCR CDR3. TCRdb reprocessed the multiplex PCR reads via MiXCR and lists one record per CDR3 protein. The repertoire consists of approximately 590,000 distinct CDR3 sequences, with around a sixth occurring once and the leading ten covering approximately 7.4%. This clonotype appeared a single time. This may stem from a read error, because a much larger clone lies one nucleotide away. Diagnosing involved the use of clinical symptoms, serum thyroxine and TRAb, thyroid ultrasound and orbital computed tomography.

This receptor was taken from a woman aged 30 to 39 with Graves' hyperthyroidism. The chain joins TRBV6-2 or TRBV6-3 to TRBJ2-7; unclear D gene. The sequencing input was blood. The CDR3 protein is CASSYNFLQRNEQYF. The CDR3 DNA sequence: TGTGCCAGCAGTTACAACTTTCTGCAGAGAAACGAGCAGTACTTC.